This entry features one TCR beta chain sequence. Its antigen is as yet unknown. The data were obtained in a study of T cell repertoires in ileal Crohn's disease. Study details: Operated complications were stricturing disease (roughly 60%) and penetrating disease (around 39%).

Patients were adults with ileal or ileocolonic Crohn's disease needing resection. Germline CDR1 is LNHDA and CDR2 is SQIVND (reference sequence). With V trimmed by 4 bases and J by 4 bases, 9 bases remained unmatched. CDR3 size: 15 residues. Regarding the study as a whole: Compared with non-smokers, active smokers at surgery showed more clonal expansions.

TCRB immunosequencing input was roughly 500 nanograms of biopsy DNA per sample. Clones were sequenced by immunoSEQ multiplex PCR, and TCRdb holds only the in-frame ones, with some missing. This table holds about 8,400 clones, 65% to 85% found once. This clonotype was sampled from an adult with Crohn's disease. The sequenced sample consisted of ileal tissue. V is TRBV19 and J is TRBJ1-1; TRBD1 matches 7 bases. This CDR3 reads CASSTHRGLVTEAFF. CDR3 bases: TGTGCCAGTAGTACCCACAGGGGTTTGGTCACTGAAGCTTTCTTT.